The 24 T cell receptor beta chains reported below all come from one sample, sequenced in a study of T cell responses to AZD1222 COVID-19 vaccine. Clones were sequenced by immunoSEQ multiplex PCR, and TCRdb holds only the in-frame ones, with some missing. The table includes tens of thousands of clones, 80% to 90% detected once. The sample consisted of peripheral blood, taken 28 days after the second AZD1222 dose. The receptor source for this set is an adult who received the AZD1222 COVID-19 vaccine.

The chain is built from TRBV7-2 and TRBJ1-2; D is possibly TRBD1 (6 bases). The V gene lost 3 bases and the J gene lost 5 bases, with 10 bases spanning the gap. CDR3 size: 13 residues. Germline V gene data show CDR1 as SGHTA and CDR2 as FQGNSA. CDR3 residues: CASSFRDTYGYTF. In DNA, the CDR3 is TGTGCCAGCAGCTTCCGGGACACATATGGCTACACCTTC.

The CDR3 DNA is TGTGCCAGCTCACCACTCCGCACAGGGAAAACCTACGAGCAGTACTTC. It encodes CASSPLRTGKTYEQYF. The V gene is TRBV18, the J gene TRBJ2-7, with D maybe TRBD1 (6 bases). The CDR3 covers 16 residues. Trimming removed 1 base at V and 2 bases at J, with 15 bases between. Germline V gene lookup returns CDR1 KGHSH and CDR2 LQKENI.

This chain joins TRBV28 and TRBJ1-5; 7 bases match TRBD1. Trimming took 6 bases from V and 5 from J; bases not matched to a gene: 7. Germline values: CDR1 MDHEN, CDR2 SYDVKM. This CDR3 spans 14 amino acids. Here the CDR3 DNA reads TGTGCCAGCAGCCGTACTACAGGGGATCAGCCCCAGCATTTT. Its protein product is CASSRTTGDQPQHF.

The chain has TRBV5-6 and TRBJ2-6, with D perhaps matching TRBD1 (6 bases). V was trimmed by 1 base and J by 3 bases, leaving 8 bases between them. The CDR3 spans 15 residues. Germline assignment: CDR1 SGHDT and CDR2 YYEEEE. CDR3 amino acids: CASSLRGFGANVLTF. DNA of the CDR3: TGTGCCAGCAGCTTGAGGGGGTTTGGGGCCAACGTCCTGACTTTC. The complete variable domain, with remaining parts taken from reference TRBV5-6 and TRBJ2-6, reads DAGVTQSPTHLIKTRGQQVTLRCSPKSGHDTVSWYQQALGQGPQFIFQYYEEEERQRGNFPDRFSGHQFPNYSSELNVNALLLGDSALYLCASSLRGFGANVLTFGAGSRLTVL.

The rearrangement joins TRBV3-1 (or the pseudogene TRBV3-2) to TRBJ2-7; D not resolved. Per germline, CDR1 LGHDT and CDR2 YNNKEL (reference sequence). Trimming pared 3 bases from V and 6 bases from J, leaving 15 bases between. The length of the CDR3 is 14 residues. CDR3 region: CASSQRVFSSEQYF. CDR3 nucleotides: TGTGCCAGCAGCCAGAGAGTCTTCTCTAGCGAGCAGTACTTC.

This rearrangement joins TRBV7-2 to TRBJ1-5; D remains unclear. Germline-derived CDR1 and CDR2 are SGHTA and FQGNSA. The V gene lost 1 base and the J gene lost 7 bases, with 11 bases spanning the gap. The CDR3 has 14 amino acids. Here the CDR3 reads CASSLGGSGQPQHF. The CDR3 DNA reads as TGTGCCAGCAGCTTAGGGGGTTCGGGGCAGCCCCAGCATTTT.

The CDR3 DNA reads TGTGCCTGGAGTGTACCGACAGGCCGTGGCTTGAGCTACACCTTC. Translated: CAWSVPTGRGLSYTF. The rearrangement links TRBV30 to TRBJ1-2; D perhaps matches TRBD1 (6 bases). V gave up 0 bases and J gave up 9 bases, with 20 bases separating them. Per germline, CDR1 GTSNPN and CDR2 SVGIG (reference sequence). The CDR3 covers 15 residues. Full variable domain (missing parts from reference TRBV30 and TRBJ1-2): SQTIHQWPATLVQPVGSPLSLECTVEGTSNPNLYWYRQAAGRGLQLLFYSVGIGQISSEVPQNLSASRPQDRQFILSSKKLLLSDSGFYLCAWSVPTGRGLSYTFGSGTRLTVV.

This chain links TRBV9 with TRBJ2-7; D remains ambiguous. The germline V gene has CDR1 SGDLS and CDR2 YYNGEE. CDR3 length equals 14 residues. V lost 0 bases, J lost 3 bases, and 10 bases lay in between. The CDR3 DNA reads TGTGCCAGCAGCGTAGATCCTGCCAACTACGAGCAGTACTTC. Amino acid sequence: CASSVDPANYEQYF.

V and J are TRBV6-5 and TRBJ2-5; 15 nucleotides align to TRBD2. With V trimmed by 7 bases and J by 4 bases, 4 bases remained unmatched. Germline CDR1 reads MNHEY; CDR2 reads SVGAGI. This CDR3 is built from 15 residues. DNA for the CDR3: TGTGCCAGCACCCTGGGACTAGCGGGAGGAGAGACCCAGTACTTC. As protein: CASTLGLAGGETQYF.

The chain carries TRBV9 and TRBJ1-3; D possibly corresponds to TRBD1 (5 bases). The germline gives CDR1 SGDLS, CDR2 YYNGEE. Trimming removed 4 bases at V and 8 bases at J, with 10 bases between. CDR3 length: 12 amino acids. The CDR3: CASSPGSYTIYF. CDR3 in DNA: TGTGCCAGCAGCCCAGGGTCGTACACCATATATTTT.

The chain links TRBV28 to TRBJ1-2; 7 bases fit TRBD1. The CDR3 length is 16 residues. Germline CDR1 reads MDHEN; CDR2 reads SYDVKM. After removal of 6 bases from V and 8 bases from J, the junction contained 18 bases not matched to a gene. This chain's CDR3 is CASRPRGDSYIRGYTF. The CDR3 DNA reads as TGTGCCAGCAGGCCCAGAGGGGACAGCTATATTCGCGGCTACACCTTC.

The V gene is TRBV11-3, the J gene TRBJ1-3, with D unclear. From germline, CDR1 is SGHNT and CDR2 YENEEA. Trimming took off 7 bases at V and 1 base at J, with 17 bases between the two ends. This CDR3 contains 16 residues. The CDR3 loop is CASTVDRVRSGNTIYF. In DNA, the CDR3 is TGTGCCAGCACCGTCGACCGGGTACGGTCTGGAAACACCATATATTTT. Looking up the rest from reference TRBV11-3 and TRBJ1-3 gives the full variable domain: EAGVVQSPRYKIIEKKQPVAFWCNPISGHNTLYWYLQNLGQGPELLIRYENEEAVDDSQLPKDRFSAERLKGVDSTLKIQPAELGDSAVYLCASTVDRVRSGNTIYFGEGSWLTVV.

V gene TRBV19 combines with J gene TRBJ2-7; D uncertain. V lost 4 bases and J 3 bases, leaving 10 bases between the germline ends. The CDR3 has 13 residues. Germline assignment: CDR1 LNHDA and CDR2 SQIVND (reference sequence). Here the CDR3 reads CASSRSRNYEQYF. The DNA of the CDR3 is TGTGCCAGTAGTAGAAGCAGGAACTACGAGCAGTACTTC.

The table lists this clone with a few counts. This chain connects TRBV11-2 to TRBJ1-2, with D possibly being TRBD1 (6 bases). V lost 5 bases, J lost 3 bases, and 10 bases lay in between. The CDR3 is 13 amino acids. Germline loops: CDR1 SGHAT, CDR2 FQNNGV. The CDR3: CASSPAGDYGYTF. CDR3 DNA: TGTGCCAGCAGCCCCGCAGGGGACTATGGCTACACCTTC.

This clone appeared once. The rearrangement links TRBV5-1 to TRBJ1-2; maybe TRBD1 (6 bases). Trimming removed 0 bases from V and 4 bases from J, with 10 bases in between. Germline V CDR1 and CDR2: SGHRS, YFSETQ. The CDR3 sequence is 14 residues long. CDR3 residues: CASSLASTGYGYTF. CDR3 nucleotide sequence: TGCGCCAGCAGCTTGGCCTCGACAGGCTATGGCTACACCTTC.

The genes are TRBV27 and TRBJ1-2, with D tentatively TRBD1 (6 bases). CDR1 and CDR2 (germline): MNHEY, SMNVEV (reference sequence). CDR3 length: 15 residues. Deletions cut 2 bases from V and 1 base from J, with 11 bases between. CDR3 sequence (DNA): TGTGCCAGCAGTTTAAAAGGGGGGCTTAACTATGGCTACACCTTC. Amino acid sequence: CASSLKGGLNYGYTF.

The V gene is TRBV3-1 (or the pseudogene TRBV3-2), the J gene TRBJ2-1; D not certain. V lost 0 bases and J lost 0, with 9 bases in between. This CDR3 region has 16 residues. In germline, CDR1 is LGHDT, CDR2 YNNKEL (reference sequence). CDR3 sequence reads: CASSQDFRSSYNEQFF. CDR3 coding DNA: TGTGCCAGCAGCCAAGATTTTCGGAGCTCCTACAATGAGCAGTTCTTC.

The chain couples TRBV3-1 (or the pseudogene TRBV3-2) to TRBJ1-5, with D perhaps matching TRBD1 (5 bases). The CDR3 consists of 16 residues. V was pared by 0 bases and J by 6 bases, with 15 bases between. The V gene's germline CDR1 is LGHDT and CDR2 YNNKEL (reference sequence). The CDR3 spells CASSQEGRREAQPQHF. The CDR3 bases are TGTGCCAGCAGCCAAGAGGGGCGCAGGGAGGCTCAGCCCCAGCATTTT.

V gene TRBV5-4 combines with J gene TRBJ1-3; D remains ambiguous. Trimming took 10 bases from V and 2 from J, leaving 13 bases between them. CDR1 is SGHNT and CDR2 is YYREEE in the germline V gene (reference sequence). The CDR3 runs 13 residues. The CDR3 DNA reads TGTGCCGCACGAGGTGGGGCTGGAAACACCATATATTTT. It codes for CAARGGAGNTIYF.

The chain combines TRBV6-6 with TRBJ1-5; D is perhaps TRBD1 (6 bases). The CDR3 loop spans 15 amino acids. The germline V and J ends were trimmed by 4 bases and 4 bases, with 14 bases remaining between them. Germline CDR1 MNHNY, CDR2 SVGAGI (reference sequence). The CDR3 reads CASSSDSGYNQPQHF. In nucleotides, the CDR3 is TGTGCCAGCAGTTCGGACAGTGGATATAATCAGCCCCAGCATTTT.

The rearrangement links TRBV3-1 (or the pseudogene TRBV3-2) to TRBJ1-6; a possible D gene is TRBD1 (5 bases). The V end was cut by 2 bases, the J end by 4 bases, with 6 bases between. Per the germline V gene, CDR1 is LGHDT and CDR2 is YNNKEL (reference sequence). CDR3 length: 14 residues. The DNA for the CDR3 is TGTGCCAGCAGCCAACAGGGTTATAATTCACCCCTCCACTTT. It specifies CASSQQGYNSPLHF.

The CDR3 protein is CASSLGRATYNEQFF. CDR3 DNA: TGCGCCAGCAGCTTGGGACGAGCCACTTACAATGAGCAGTTCTTC. V and J are TRBV5-1 and TRBJ2-1; D call uncertain. V shed 0 bases and J shed 4 bases, with 11 bases lying between them. Germline-derived CDR1 and CDR2 are SGHRS and YFSETQ. CDR3 size: 15 residues. Full variable domain (outside the CDR3, taken from reference TRBV5-1 and TRBJ2-1): KAGVTQTPRYLIKTRGQQVTLSCSPISGHRSVSWYQQTPGQGLQFLFEYFSETQRNKGNFPGRFSGRQFSNSRSEMNVSTLELGDSALYLCASSLGRATYNEQFFGPGTRLTVL.

The chain links TRBV10-3 to TRBJ1-5; a weak D match, TRBD1 (5 bases). V lost 4 bases, J lost 6 bases, and 10 bases lay in between. The CDR3 extends over 13 amino acids. The germline gives CDR1 ENHRY, CDR2 SYGVKD. The CDR3 nucleotides read TGTGCCATCAGTGCCTTGGGGGGTCAGCCCCAGCATTTT. The encoded protein is CAISALGGQPQHF.

The chain combines TRBV6-2 or TRBV6-3 with TRBJ1-1; D gene ambiguous. Trimming left V 4 bases short and J 1 base short, with 13 bases between. This CDR3 has 15 amino acids. Per germline, CDR1 MNHEY and CDR2 SVGEGT. Here the CDR3 reads CASSFGGPPNTEAFF. The CDR3 DNA reads as TGTGCCAGCAGTTTTGGAGGGCCCCCGAACACTGAAGCTTTCTTT.